This is a list of T cell receptor beta chains from one sample in a study of glioma-infiltrating T cells after dendritic cell vaccination. The repertoire was sequenced with immunoSEQ multiplex PCR; TCRdb's copy has only in-frame clones and lacks some. The repertoire consists of some 30,000 clones, with 85% to 95% occurring once and the leading ten covering roughly 2.2%. Sequencing was performed on blood, taken before dendritic cell vaccination. The source of these receptors is a human donor with glioblastoma. CDR3s include the opening cysteine and the closing phenylalanine or tryptophan. D genes are given only for firm matches. Expanded clones are given a class, and other clones once, few, many or no size at all.

CDR3 protein: CASSFTRASNQPQHF; CDR3 DNA: TGTGCCAGCAGTTTCACGAGGGCGAGCAATCAGCCCCAGCATTTT; J gene: TRBJ1-5; clone size: -; V gene: TRBV27; D gene: -
CDR3 protein: CASSLVAGTNYGYTF; CDR3 DNA: TGTGCCAGCAGCTTGGTGGCAGGGACTAACTATGGCTACACCTTC; J gene: TRBJ1-2; clone size: -; V gene: TRBV5-4; D gene: -
CDR3 protein: CASSIDRTYGYTF; CDR3 DNA: TGTGCCAGTAGTATTGACAGGACCTATGGCTACACCTTC; J gene: TRBJ1-2; clone size: -; V gene: TRBV19; D gene: -
CDR3 protein: CASSLASRGAEAFF; CDR3 DNA: TGCGCCAGCAGCTTGGCCAGCAGGGGAGCTGAAGCTTTCTTT; J gene: TRBJ1-1; clone size: -; V gene: TRBV5-1; D gene: -
CDR3 protein: CASSCNCRSGYTGELFF; CDR3 DNA: TGTGCCAGCAGCTGCAATTGTCGTTCGGGGTACACCGGGGAGCTGTTTTTT; J gene: TRBJ2-2; clone size: -; V gene: TRBV12-1; D gene: -
CDR3 protein: CASSQSEGTGVSYGYTF; CDR3 DNA: TGTGCCAGCAGCCAATCGGAGGGGACAGGGGTTAGCTATGGCTACACCTTC; J gene: TRBJ1-2; clone size: -; V gene: TRBV16; D gene: TRBD1
CDR3 protein: CASSSTGTCPREQYF; CDR3 DNA: TGTGCCAGCAGCTCAACCGGGACTTGCCCACGAGAGCAGTACTTC; J gene: TRBJ2-7; clone size: -; V gene: TRBV7-4; D gene: -
CDR3 protein: CAIRLRQENGYTF; CDR3 DNA: TGTGCCATCAGACTAAGACAGGAGAATGGCTACACCTTC; J gene: TRBJ1-2; clone size: -; V gene: TRBV10-3; D gene: -
CDR3 protein: CASSYDRGNYEQYF; CDR3 DNA: TGTGCCAGCAGTTATGATCGGGGTAACTACGAGCAGTACTTC; J gene: TRBJ2-7; clone size: -; V gene: TRBV6-5; D gene: -
CDR3 protein: CASSLLGVVGRRGYGYTF; CDR3 DNA: TGTGCCAGCAGCTTATTAGGGGTTGTGGGTCGCAGGGGCTATGGCTACACCTTC; J gene: TRBJ1-2; clone size: -; V gene: TRBV7-9; D gene: -
CDR3 protein: CASSLAGVEGTQYF; CDR3 DNA: TGCGCCAGCAGCTTGGCGGGAGTGGAGGGGACCCAGTACTTC; J gene: TRBJ2-5; clone size: -; V gene: TRBV5-1; D gene: -
CDR3 protein: CASSRQIPSSYNSPLHF; CDR3 DNA: TGTGCCAGCAGTCGACAGATTCCGAGCTCCTATAATTCACCCCTCCACTTT; J gene: TRBJ1-6; clone size: -; V gene: TRBV5-6; D gene: -
CDR3 protein: CASRGQVQGRNEQFF; CDR3 DNA: TGCGCCAGCAGGGGCCAGGTTCAGGGGCGAAATGAGCAGTTCTTC; J gene: TRBJ2-1; clone size: -; V gene: TRBV5-1; D gene: -
CDR3 protein: CASSSTGRVNTGELFF; CDR3 DNA: TGCGCCAGCAGCTCCACTGGGAGAGTGAACACCGGGGAGCTGTTTTTT; J gene: TRBJ2-2; clone size: -; V gene: TRBV5-1; D gene: -
CDR3 protein: CASSFPGTVNSPLHF; CDR3 DNA: TGTGCCAGTAGTTTTCCCGGGACAGTCAATTCACCCCTCCACTTT; J gene: TRBJ1-6; clone size: once; V gene: TRBV19; D gene: TRBD1
CDR3 protein: CASSLSWGTQGEQFF; CDR3 DNA: TGTGCCAGCAGCTTGTCCTGGGGCACACAAGGGGAGCAGTTCTTC; J gene: TRBJ2-1; clone size: -; V gene: TRBV5-4; D gene: -
CDR3 protein: CASSPGLVYNNEQFF; CDR3 DNA: TGTGCCAGCAGCCCGGGACTAGTCTATAACAATGAGCAGTTCTTC; J gene: TRBJ2-1; clone size: once; V gene: TRBV13; D gene: TRBD2
CDR3 protein: CASSLSSSGAPYEQYF; CDR3 DNA: TGCGCCAGCAGCTTGTCATCTAGCGGGGCACCATACGAGCAGTACTTC; J gene: TRBJ2-7; clone size: few; V gene: TRBV5-1; D gene: TRBD2
CDR3 protein: CASSLNRGNTGELFF; CDR3 DNA: TGTGCCAGCAGCCTAAACAGGGGAAACACCGGGGAGCTGTTTTTT; J gene: TRBJ2-2; clone size: -; V gene: TRBV7-2; D gene: TRBD1
CDR3 protein: CASSFGKGGGNTIYF; CDR3 DNA: TGTGCCAGCAGCTTTGGAAAGGGAGGTGGAAACACCATATATTTT; J gene: TRBJ1-3; clone size: -; V gene: TRBV13; D gene: -
CDR3 protein: CASSEGSYNSPLHF; CDR3 DNA: TGTGCCTCATCGGAGGGCTCCTATAATTCCCCCCTCCACTTT; J gene: TRBJ1-6; clone size: -; V gene: TRBV30; D gene: -
CDR3 protein: CSVLLTGNYEQYF; CDR3 DNA: TGCAGCGTTCTCTTGACAGGAAACTACGAGCAGTACTTC; J gene: TRBJ2-7; clone size: -; V gene: TRBV29-1; D gene: -
CDR3 protein: CASSPRGGANTGELFF; CDR3 DNA: TGTGCCAGCAGCCCCAGAGGAGGTGCGAACACCGGGGAGCTGTTTTTT; J gene: TRBJ2-2; clone size: -; V gene: TRBV7-8; D gene: -
CDR3 protein: CASRPTRGQPQHF; CDR3 DNA: TGTGCCAGCAGACCAACACGGGGACAGCCCCAGCATTTT; J gene: TRBJ1-5; clone size: -; V gene: TRBV2; D gene: -
CDR3 protein: CASSYQPRDTETQYF; CDR3 DNA: TGTGCCAGCAGCTACCAACCCAGGGATACAGAGACCCAGTACTTC; J gene: TRBJ2-5; clone size: -; V gene: TRBV7-9; D gene: -
CDR3 protein: CASRTGLSNQPQHF; CDR3 DNA: TGTGCCAGCAGGACAGGTTTAAGCAATCAGCCCCAGCATTTT; J gene: TRBJ1-5; clone size: -; V gene: TRBV6-5; D gene: -
CDR3 protein: CASRPGQHNSPLHF; CDR3 DNA: TGTGCCAGCAGACCTGGACAGCATAATTCACCCCTCCACTTT; J gene: TRBJ1-6; clone size: -; V gene: TRBV6-5; D gene: -
CDR3 protein: CASSLGRDPPYSVYF; CDR3 DNA: TGTGCCAGCAGCTTGGGGCGGGACCCACCCTATAGTGTGTACTTC; J gene: TRBJ2-7; clone size: -; V gene: TRBV5-6; D gene: -
CDR3 protein: CASSFGGGRETQYF; CDR3 DNA: TGTGCCAGCAGCTTCGGGGGGGGCCGGGAGACCCAGTACTTC; J gene: TRBJ2-5; clone size: -; V gene: TRBV7-2; D gene: TRBD2
CDR3 protein: CASSQGLRVSLDTDTQYF; CDR3 DNA: TGCGCCAGCAGCCAAGGACTCAGGGTGTCACTTGACACAGATACGCAGTATTTT; J gene: TRBJ2-3; clone size: -; V gene: TRBV4-1; D gene: -
CDR3 protein: CASSPRQSYGYTF; CDR3 DNA: TGCGCCAGCAGCCCTCGACAGTCCTATGGCTACACCTTC; J gene: TRBJ1-2; clone size: -; V gene: TRBV4-1; D gene: -
CDR3 protein: CASRLNGNRDSDSPLHF; CDR3 DNA: TGTGCCAGCAGGTTAAACGGGAACCGGGACAGTGATTCACCCCTCCACTTT; J gene: TRBJ1-6; clone size: -; V gene: TRBV5-6; D gene: TRBD1
CDR3 protein: CASSLAGLAMETQYF; CDR3 DNA: TGCGCCAGCAGCTTGGCCGGACTAGCGATGGAGACCCAGTACTTC; J gene: TRBJ2-5; clone size: -; V gene: TRBV5-1; D gene: TRBD2
CDR3 protein: CACQEGAGGTYEQFF; CDR3 DNA: TGTGCCTGCCAGGAGGGAGCGGGGGGGACCTATGAGCAGTTCTTC; J gene: TRBJ2-1; clone size: -; V gene: TRBV19; D gene: TRBD2
CDR3 protein: CASSLQGWGTEAFF; CDR3 DNA: TGTGCCAGCAGCTTACAGGGATGGGGCACTGAAGCTTTCTTT; J gene: TRBJ1-1; clone size: -; V gene: TRBV7-8; D gene: -
CDR3 protein: CASSPASGGSYNEQFF; CDR3 DNA: TGTGCCAGCAGCCCCGCTAGCGGGGGTTCCTACAATGAGCAGTTCTTC; J gene: TRBJ2-1; clone size: -; V gene: TRBV5-4; D gene: TRBD2
CDR3 protein: CASSHSDVASYEQYF; CDR3 DNA: TGTGCCAGCAGCCACTCCGACGTAGCGTCCTACGAGCAGTACTTC; J gene: TRBJ2-7; clone size: -; V gene: TRBV5-8; D gene: -
CDR3 protein: CASSTIGGSTDTQYF; CDR3 DNA: TGTGCTAGCAGCACCATTGGCGGTAGCACGGATACGCAGTATTTT; J gene: TRBJ2-3; clone size: -; V gene: TRBV7-7; D gene: -
CDR3 protein: CAWSRAGGAEQYF; CDR3 DNA: TGTGCCTGGAGCCGGGCAGGGGGCGCCGAGCAGTACTTC; J gene: TRBJ2-7; clone size: -; V gene: TRBV30; D gene: TRBD1
CDR3 protein: CASSAVGGRETQYF; CDR3 DNA: TGTGCCAGCAGCGCAGTGGGGGGTCGGGAGACCCAGTACTTC; J gene: TRBJ2-5; clone size: few; V gene: TRBV11-2; D gene: -
CDR3 protein: CASSSPMWTGGGEQYF; CDR3 DNA: TGTGCCAGCAGCTCCCCAATGTGGACAGGGGGAGGCGAGCAGTACTTC; J gene: TRBJ2-7; clone size: -; V gene: TRBV13; D gene: TRBD1
CDR3 protein: CASSEDYLGSYEQYF; CDR3 DNA: TGCGCCAGCAGCGAGGATTACTTGGGCTCCTACGAGCAGTACTTC; J gene: TRBJ2-7; clone size: -; V gene: TRBV5-1; D gene: -
CDR3 protein: CASSEARTGGAPQHF; CDR3 DNA: TGTGCCAGCAGTGAAGCCAGGACAGGGGGCGCCCCCCAGCATTTT; J gene: TRBJ1-5; clone size: -; V gene: TRBV2; D gene: TRBD1
CDR3 protein: CASRLRVPANEKLFF; CDR3 DNA: TGCGCCAGTAGACTTAGAGTGCCGGCTAATGAAAAACTGTTTTTT; J gene: TRBJ1-4; clone size: -; V gene: TRBV4-1; D gene: -
CDR3 protein: CASRDTGVGQPQHF; CDR3 DNA: TGCGCCAGCAGGGATACAGGGGTAGGTCAGCCCCAGCATTTT; J gene: TRBJ1-5; clone size: -; V gene: TRBV10-2; D gene: TRBD1
CDR3 protein: CASSGSGGPGELFF; CDR3 DNA: TGTGCCAGCAGCGGAAGCGGGGGGCCCGGGGAGCTGTTTTTT; J gene: TRBJ2-2; clone size: -; V gene: TRBV7-2; D gene: TRBD2
CDR3 protein: CASSLGMGGEQYF; CDR3 DNA: TGTGCCAGCAGCTTAGGTATGGGGGGCGAGCAGTACTTC; J gene: TRBJ2-7; clone size: -; V gene: TRBV7-2; D gene: -
CDR3 protein: CASSQVIRFYEQYF; CDR3 DNA: TGCGCCAGCAGCCAAGTGATCAGATTCTACGAGCAGTACTTC; J gene: TRBJ2-7; clone size: -; V gene: TRBV4-1; D gene: -
CDR3 protein: CASSLLGGPNYGYTF; CDR3 DNA: TGCGCCAGCAGCTTGCTGGGGGGACCAAACTATGGCTACACCTTC; J gene: TRBJ1-2; clone size: once; V gene: TRBV5-1; D gene: -
CDR3 protein: CASRLPWGSGGSYEQYF; CDR3 DNA: TGTGCCAGCAGATTACCCTGGGGTAGCGGGGGATCCTACGAGCAGTACTTC; J gene: TRBJ2-7; clone size: -; V gene: TRBV11-2; D gene: TRBD2
CDR3 protein: CASSSDSYAQYF; CDR3 DNA: TGCGCCAGCAGCTCCGACTCCTACGCGCAGTACTTC; J gene: TRBJ2-7; clone size: -; V gene: TRBV5-1; D gene: -